A selection of T cell receptor beta chains follows, all from one sample in a study of shared clonotypes between healthy human individuals. This table comes from immunoSEQ multiplex PCR, and its TCRdb copy is limited to in-frame clones, with some not included. The table lists roughly 2.2 million clones, 92% of them singletons, with more than 0.35% in the top ten. Sequences were obtained from naive CD4+ T cells from PBMCs. These receptors originate from a man between 18 and 29 years old in good health. Some clones in this sample may be carry-over from other donors' samples. The CDR3 runs from the conserved cysteine through the conserved F or W. Fields, in order: J gene, V gene, CDR3 protein.

>TRBJ2-1|TRBV5-4
CASSSSGRAYNEQFF
>TRBJ2-5|TRBV6-5
CASSYSRTAGIETQYF
>TRBJ1-5|TRBV5-1
CASSLDPSYSNQPQHF
>TRBJ2-3|TRBV2
CASSPGLATPPHTDTQYF
>TRBJ1-5|TRBV5-6
CASSLGPGDQPQHF
>TRBJ2-1|TRBV5-5
CASSLALAVPSYNEQFF
>TRBJ1-4|TRBV5-5
CASSGFAAVGEKLFF
>TRBJ2-1|TRBV5-1
CASSRPTDGNNEQFF
>TRBJ2-3|TRBV7-3
CASSLRGEITDTQYF
>TRBJ2-3|TRBV5-1
CASSRPLRMGQLTDTQYF
>TRBJ1-4|TRBV6-1
CASSDTGGDEKLFF
>TRBJ1-5|TRBV28
CASSGGSGGNQPQHF
>TRBJ2-7|TRBV30
CAWSLDSYEQYF
>TRBJ1-3|TRBV27
CASSRGLSGNTIYF
>TRBJ2-7|TRBV28
CASSPSDRGEFYEQYF
>TRBJ1-1|TRBV13
CASRNITEAFF
>TRBJ1-5|TRBV27
CASSLTPGGNQPQHF
>TRBJ2-7|TRBV7-2
CASSPGLVSSEQYF
>TRBJ2-4|TRBV4-1
CASSQPTSGKNIQYF
>TRBJ2-3|TRBV7-2
CASSSQSADTQYF
>TRBJ2-5|TRBV27
CASSFYGGIQETQYF
>TRBJ1-3|TRBV6-5
CASSPRSVSGNTIYF
>TRBJ2-2|TRBV5-6
CASSLLAGGFLTGELFF
>TRBJ2-3|TRBV6-1
CASRDSTDTQYF
>TRBJ1-2|TRBV23-1
CASSQFSRDRGDYGYTF
>TRBJ2-5|TRBV18
CASSSPGARSETQYF
>TRBJ1-5|TRBV28
CASSLLRNQPQHF
>TRBJ1-5|TRBV9
CASSASFQGIGASNQPQHF
>TRBJ2-7|TRBV7-2
CASSLGPGQSYEQYF
>TRBJ2-7|TRBV28
CASSPPTSVAEQYF
>TRBJ2-1|TRBV28
CASSNSYNEQFF
>TRBJ1-1|TRBV6-5
CASSYNRGTEAFF
>TRBJ2-3|TRBV13
CASSPPRSGRFDTQYF
>TRBJ2-3|TRBV19
CASRDRATDTQYF
>TRBJ1-1|TRBV7-3
CASSFLGPNTEAFF
>TRBJ2-1|TRBV2
CASSPGQGKSDEQFF
>TRBJ2-2|TRBV27
CASSLFRDGNTGELFF
>TRBJ1-3|TRBV4-1
CASSQPGRISGNTIYF
>TRBJ2-5|TRBV7-9
CASSLMVGEQETQYF
>TRBJ2-6|TRBV5-4
CASSLRRGPGANVLTF
>TRBJ2-1|TRBV7-3
CASSLGPSGRAYSYNEQFF
>TRBJ2-1|TRBV27
CATYRRLAGSFGNEQFF
>TRBJ2-7|TRBV30
CAWSVSLADPYEQYF
>TRBJ2-7|TRBV5-1
CASSLAGGPCEQYF
>TRBJ1-2|TRBV6-6
CASRLTSGDNYGYTF
>TRBJ1-2|TRBV19
CASSIPTGGSYGYTF
>TRBJ2-3|TRBV5-1
CASSLGPERGSTDTQYF
>TRBJ2-1|TRBV28
CASREVGREQFF
>TRBJ2-1|TRBV21-1
CASKFPGDDEQFF
>TRBJ2-3|TRBV11-2
CASSRGTSGSTDTQYF
>TRBJ2-7|TRBV28
CASSRVEVWTGVRDEQYF
>TRBJ1-4|TRBV6-1
CASSNKGLGNEKLFF
>TRBJ2-6|TRBV11-1
CASSSQGAGANVLTF
>TRBJ2-3|TRBV27
CASGMRPKTDTDTQYF
>TRBJ2-3|TRBV7-2
CASSSRIPKQGTQYF
>TRBJ2-7|TRBV6-5
CASLDRGRSYEQYF